This TCR beta chain was obtained from a study of shared clonotypes between healthy human individuals. Study context: CD4 naive and memory got three plates each, CD8 naive two, CD8 memory one.

CD4+ cells underwent separation, giving CD45RA+ naive and CD45RA-negative memory subsets. This clone was detected once. Antigen specificity is unknown. Produced via immunoSEQ multiplex PCR; TCRdb's table is partial and in-frame only. The sample has about 2 million clones; 90% to 95% are singletons. The germline V gene has CDR1 SNHLY and CDR2 FYNNEI. V was cut by 5 bases and J by 2 bases, with 11 bases left in between. This CDR3 has 14 residues. Study conclusions and caveats: Large depth notwithstanding, sorted-subset sequencing proved incomplete by rarefaction. Shared clonotypes across all four donors exceeded non-shared ones in generation probability.

The clonotype was recovered from a man aged 18 to 35 in good health. Sequences were obtained from naive CD4+ T cells sorted from blood. Noted subset: CD45RA+ positively selected. The V gene is TRBV2, the J gene TRBJ2-3; D might be TRBD1 (5 bases). The CDR3 spells CASSSWGLTDTQYF. In DNA, the CDR3 is TGTGCCAGCAGTAGTTGGGGCCTCACAGATACGCAGTATTTT.